What follows are 22 T cell receptor beta chains derived from one specimen sequenced in a study of T cell responses to AZD1222 COVID-19 vaccine. Only in-frame clones appear in the TCRdb table, and some are missing; sequencing was by immunoSEQ multiplex PCR. The profile shows 180,000 or so clones, roughly 92% of them singletons. The source material was peripheral blood, sampled 28 days after the second AZD1222 dose. These TCRs come from an adult who received the AZD1222 COVID-19 vaccine.

The V call is TRBV19, the J call TRBJ2-2; no firm D call. Germline CDR1 and CDR2: LNHDA and SQIVND (reference sequence). This CDR3 region has 14 residues. Deletions cut 5 bases from V and 6 bases from J, with 13 bases between. This CDR3 reads CASSPGLWAGELFF. Here the CDR3 DNA reads TGTGCCAGTAGTCCTGGGCTCTGGGCCGGGGAGCTGTTTTTT.

The genes are TRBV5-6 and TRBJ1-2, with 7 bases identical to TRBD1. CDR1 and CDR2 (germline): SGHDT, YYEEEE. The CDR3 has 13 residues. Losses at the gene ends were 1 base for V and 8 bases for J; bases not matched to a gene: 5. This chain's CDR3 is CASSLRLRGGYTF. CDR3 coding DNA: TGTGCCAGCAGCTTGCGGCTCAGGGGGGGCTACACCTTC.

This rearrangement joins TRBV5-6 to TRBJ1-5, with D uncertain. Looked up from germline, CDR1 is SGHDT and CDR2 is YYEEEE. Trimming left V 1 base short and J 7 bases short, with 12 bases between. The CDR3 runs 14 residues. The CDR3 loop is CASSLRSGGQPQHF. CDR3 coding DNA: TGTGCCAGCAGCTTGCGGTCCGGAGGGCAGCCCCAGCATTTT.

V and J are TRBV9 and TRBJ2-3; 7 positions agree with TRBD1. The CDR3 contains 18 residues. Germline V gene data show CDR1 as SGDLS and CDR2 as YYNGEE. J was trimmed by 0 bases and V by 3 bases; bases with no gene match: 13. The CDR3 loop reads CASSGQGNPTFSTDTQYF. The CDR3 nucleotides are TGTGCCAGCAGCGGACAGGGAAACCCAACATTTAGCACAGATACGCAGTATTTT.

The CDR3 DNA is TGTGCCAGCAGCTTAGCTGGAAACACCATATATTTT. It specifies CASSLAGNTIYF. V usage is TRBV7-8 and J usage is TRBJ1-3; no clear D gene. Germline CDR1 reads SGHVS; CDR2 reads FQNEAQ. The ends were cut back, 0 bases at V and 3 bases at J, with 0 bases in the middle. CDR3 length: 12 residues.

The chain combines TRBV5-5 with TRBJ1-6; a possible D gene is TRBD1 (6 bases). Trimming removed 4 bases at V and 1 base at J, with 12 bases between. The CDR3 contains 16 residues. CDR1 SGHKS and CDR2 YYEKEE come from the germline V gene (reference sequence). The CDR3 DNA reads as TGTGCCAGCAGCAAGGGACACGAGTCCTATAATTCACCCCTCCACTTT. This sequence encodes CASSKGHESYNSPLHF.

This clone turned up a few times. V gene TRBV7-9 combines with J gene TRBJ2-7; possible D gene TRBD2, 5 bases. CDR1 is SEHNR, CDR2 FQNEAQ, per germline (reference sequence). V gave up 5 bases and J gave up 6 bases, with 20 bases separating them. The CDR3 contains 15 residues. CDR3 residues: CASSRGSDPLSEQYF. CDR3 nucleotides: TGTGCCAGCAGCCGGGGTAGCGATCCGTTAAGCGAGCAGTACTTC.

This clone occurred once. This sequence joins TRBV6-5 and TRBJ2-3; D is unclear. Germline CDR1 and CDR2: MNHEY and SVGAGI. This CDR3 has 12 residues. Trimming shortened V by 6 bases and J by 3 bases, and 7 bases separated the two germline ends. This chain's CDR3 is CASSHSTDTQYF. CDR3 DNA: TGTGCCAGCAGCCATTCTACAGATACGCAGTATTTT.

The chain couples TRBV6-5 to TRBJ2-5; TRBD1 aligns across 9 bases. Trimming removed 6 bases from V and 7 bases from J; junction bases left unmatched: 9. This CDR3 is built from 14 residues. Germline V gene sequence: CDR1 MNHEY, CDR2 SVGAGI. CDR3 nucleotides: TGTGCCAGCAGGTTACAGGGGGCCACGGGGACCCAGTACTTC. This codes for CASRLQGATGTQYF.

The J gene is TRBJ1-2, the V gene TRBV6-1; perhaps TRBD1 as D (5 bases). This CDR3 region has 14 residues. Trimming left V 0 bases short and J 13 bases short, with 18 bases between. The germline V gene encodes CDR1 MNHNS and CDR2 SASEGT. CDR3 coding DNA: TGTGCCAGCAGTGAAGCGGACGGGACTATGGGAGTCACCTTC. This translates into CASSEADGTMGVTF.

This clone appeared a few times. The chain has TRBV2 and TRBJ2-2; D perhaps matches TRBD1 (6 bases). The length of the CDR3 is 14 residues. The germline V gene has CDR1 SNHLY and CDR2 FYNNEI. Trimming cost V 7 bases and J 1 base, with 10 bases left between them. The CDR3 loop is CASMPGVNTGELFF. The CDR3, as DNA: TGTGCCAGCATGCCAGGGGTGAACACCGGGGAGCTGTTTTTT.

This sequence joins TRBV3-1 (or the pseudogene TRBV3-2) and TRBJ1-4, with 10 bases matching TRBD1. CDR3 length equals 16 residues. The junction had 4 bases not matched to a gene; V was cut back by 4 bases and J by 2 bases. Germline-derived CDR1 and CDR2 are LGHDT and YNNKEL (reference sequence). Here the CDR3 reads CASSPGTGATNEKLFF. The DNA of the CDR3 is TGTGCCAGCAGCCCCGGGACAGGGGCTACTAATGAAAAACTGTTTTTT.

This clone has just one count. This chain connects TRBV2 to TRBJ1-1; D is ambiguous. The CDR3 extends over 12 amino acids. Germline loops: CDR1 SNHLY, CDR2 FYNNEI. V was clipped by 4 bases and J by 5 bases, with 8 bases between them. The CDR3 reads CASSAARTEAFF. Here the CDR3 DNA reads TGTGCCAGCAGTGCAGCCCGAACTGAAGCTTTCTTT.

The gene calls are TRBV7-2 and TRBJ1-1; the D is unclear. Germline CDR1 is SGHTA and CDR2 is FQGNSA. The CDR3 is 16 residues long. V shed 2 bases and J shed 0 bases, with 13 bases lying between them. This CDR3 reads CASSLTRGPVNTEAFF. As DNA, the CDR3 is TGTGCCAGCAGCTTAACTCGGGGTCCAGTGAACACTGAAGCTTTCTTT.

The chain joins TRBV18 to TRBJ2-2, with 9 positions matching TRBD2. V gave up 8 bases and J gave up 5 bases; unmatched junction bases: 18. The CDR3 is made up of 18 amino acids. Germline values: CDR1 KGHSH, CDR2 LQKENI. The CDR3 region has the DNA TGTGCCAGCCTGGGACTAGCAGTACGAAACAAGAGGACCGGGGAGCTGTTTTTT. Translated, it gives CASLGLAVRNKRTGELFF.

This chain connects TRBV27 to TRBJ1-5; D perhaps matches TRBD1 (5 bases). Germline CDR1 reads MNHEY; CDR2 reads SMNVEV (reference sequence). The CDR3 is 13 amino acids. V lost 4 bases and J lost 5, with 9 bases in between. CDR3 region: CASSSRVHQPQHF. The DNA of the CDR3 is TGTGCCAGCAGTTCCAGGGTCCATCAGCCCCAGCATTTT.

This chain connects TRBV5-1 to TRBJ1-5; 9 bases fit TRBD1. The germline V gene has CDR1 SGHRS and CDR2 YFSETQ. CDR3 size: 15 residues. Losses at the gene ends were 3 bases for V and 4 bases for J; bases not matched to a gene: 5. The CDR3 here is CASSYSGTGNQPQHF. CDR3 in DNA: TGCGCCAGCAGCTATTCCGGGACAGGGAATCAGCCCCAGCATTTT. Based on the CDR3 plus reference TRBV5-1 and TRBJ1-5, the full variable domain is KAGVTQTPRYLIKTRGQQVTLSCSPISGHRSVSWYQQTPGQGLQFLFEYFSETQRNKGNFPGRFSGRQFSNSRSEMNVSTLELGDSALYLCASSYSGTGNQPQHFGDGTRLSIL.

The rearrangement joins TRBV3-1 (or the pseudogene TRBV3-2) to TRBJ1-1; weak D call: TRBD1 (6 bases). Germline CDR1 reads LGHDT; CDR2 reads YNNKEL (reference sequence). This CDR3 comprises 15 residues. Trimming removed 4 bases from V and 0 bases from J, with 12 bases in between. This CDR3 is CASSRRGQMNTEAFF. In nucleotides, the CDR3 is TGTGCCAGCAGCCGGAGAGGACAGATGAACACTGAAGCTTTCTTT.

V is TRBV7-8 and J is TRBJ2-7; 9 nucleotides line up with TRBD1. V trimming: 5 bases; J trimming: 5 bases; junction bases outside the gene matches: 10. Germline V gene sequence: CDR1 SGHVS, CDR2 FQNEAQ. This CDR3 is 15 amino acids long. CDR3 bases: TGTGCCAGCAGCCCCCCCGGGACAGGGACCCACGAGCAGTACTTC. Its translation: CASSPPGTGTHEQYF.

This chain connects TRBV27 to TRBJ2-7; D may be TRBD2 (6 bases). CDR1 is MNHEY and CDR2 is SMNVEV in the germline V gene (reference sequence). This CDR3 is built from 14 residues. The V end was cut by 4 bases, the J end by 6 bases, with 16 bases between. The CDR3 spells CASSYITDGGEQYF. The CDR3 DNA reads TGTGCCAGCAGTTATATAACGGACGGGGGCGAGCAGTACTTC.

The CDR3 nucleotides read TGTGCCAGCAGCCCCGGGGTGGTCGGGAAGTCCCTCCACTTT. As protein: CASSPGVVGKSLHF. This chain connects TRBV7-9 to TRBJ1-6; D is ambiguous. This CDR3 comprises 14 residues. Germline lookup yields CDR1 SEHNR and CDR2 FQNEAQ (reference sequence). With 5 bases removed from V and 14 bases from J, the gap between germline ends came to 19 bases.

The chain couples TRBV19 to TRBJ2-3; TRBD1 aligns across 9 bases. This CDR3 spans 15 amino acids. Germline V lookup: CDR1 LNHDA, CDR2 SQIVND (reference sequence). The V and J ends lost 5 bases and 4 bases, in that order; junction bases with no gene match: 7. CDR3 loop: CASSQDRGGADTQYF. The CDR3 DNA reads TGTGCCAGTAGTCAGGACAGGGGAGGAGCAGATACGCAGTATTTT.